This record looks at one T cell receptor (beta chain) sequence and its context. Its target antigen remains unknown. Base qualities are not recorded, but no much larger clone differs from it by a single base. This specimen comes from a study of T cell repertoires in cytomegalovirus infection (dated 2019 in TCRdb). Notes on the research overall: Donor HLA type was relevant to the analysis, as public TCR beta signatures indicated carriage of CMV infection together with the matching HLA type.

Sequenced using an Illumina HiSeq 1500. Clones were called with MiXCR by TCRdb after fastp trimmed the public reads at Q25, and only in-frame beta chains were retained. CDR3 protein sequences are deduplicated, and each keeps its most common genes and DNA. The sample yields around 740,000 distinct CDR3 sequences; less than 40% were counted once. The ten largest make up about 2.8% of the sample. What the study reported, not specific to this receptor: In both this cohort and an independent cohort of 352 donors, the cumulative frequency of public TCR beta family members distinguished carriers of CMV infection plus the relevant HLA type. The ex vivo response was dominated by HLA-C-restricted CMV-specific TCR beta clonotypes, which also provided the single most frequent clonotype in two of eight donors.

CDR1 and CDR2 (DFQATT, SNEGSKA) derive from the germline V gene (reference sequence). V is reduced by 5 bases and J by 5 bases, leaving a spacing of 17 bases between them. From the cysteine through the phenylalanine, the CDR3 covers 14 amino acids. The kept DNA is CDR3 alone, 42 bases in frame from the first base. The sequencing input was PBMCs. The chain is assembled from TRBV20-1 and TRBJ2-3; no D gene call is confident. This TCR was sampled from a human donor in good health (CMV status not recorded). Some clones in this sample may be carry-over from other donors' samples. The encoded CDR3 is CSAFDAGRKDTQYF. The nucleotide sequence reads TGCAGTGCTTTCGACGCTGGGCGCAAAGATACGCAGTATTTT.